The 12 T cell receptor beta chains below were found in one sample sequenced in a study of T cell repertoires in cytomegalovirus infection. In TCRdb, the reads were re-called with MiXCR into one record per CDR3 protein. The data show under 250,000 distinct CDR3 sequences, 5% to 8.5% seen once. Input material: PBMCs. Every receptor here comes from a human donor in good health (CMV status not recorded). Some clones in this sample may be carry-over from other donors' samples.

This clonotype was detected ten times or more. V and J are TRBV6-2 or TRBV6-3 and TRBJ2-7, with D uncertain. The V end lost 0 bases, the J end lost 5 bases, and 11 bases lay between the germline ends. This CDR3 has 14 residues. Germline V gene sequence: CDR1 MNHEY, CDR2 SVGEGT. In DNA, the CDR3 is TGTGCCAGCAGTTACTCGACAAGGTTGAACGAGCAGTACTTC. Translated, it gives CASSYSTRLNEQYF.

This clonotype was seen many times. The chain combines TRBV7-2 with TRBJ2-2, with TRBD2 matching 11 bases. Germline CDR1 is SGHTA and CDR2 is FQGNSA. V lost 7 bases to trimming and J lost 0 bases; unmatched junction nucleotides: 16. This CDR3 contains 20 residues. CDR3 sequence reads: CASKAPRASGGPTNTGELFF. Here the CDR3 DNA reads TGTGCCAGCAAAGCCCCCCGGGCTAGCGGGGGGCCTACGAACACCGGGGAGCTGTTTTTT.

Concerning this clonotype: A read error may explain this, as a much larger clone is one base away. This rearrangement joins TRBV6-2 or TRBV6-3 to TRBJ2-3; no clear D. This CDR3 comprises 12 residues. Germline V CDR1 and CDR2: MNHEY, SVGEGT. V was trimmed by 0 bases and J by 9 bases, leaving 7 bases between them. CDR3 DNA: TGTGCCAGCAGTTACTCGGACCTAACGCAGTATTTT. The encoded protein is CASSYSDLTQYF.

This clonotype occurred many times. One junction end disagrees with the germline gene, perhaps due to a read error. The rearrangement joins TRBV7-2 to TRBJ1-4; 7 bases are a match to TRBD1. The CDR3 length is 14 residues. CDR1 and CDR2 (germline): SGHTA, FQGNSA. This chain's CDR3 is CASTLGGSNEKLFF. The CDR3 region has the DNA TGTGCCAGCACCTTAGGGGGCTCCAATGAAAAACTGTTTTTT.

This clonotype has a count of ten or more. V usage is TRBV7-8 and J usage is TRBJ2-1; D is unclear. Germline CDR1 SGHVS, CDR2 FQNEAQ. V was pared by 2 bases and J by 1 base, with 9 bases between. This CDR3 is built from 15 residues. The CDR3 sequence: CASSLTWMSYNEQFF. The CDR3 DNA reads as TGTGCCAGCAGCTTAACCTGGATGTCCTACAATGAGCAGTTCTTC.

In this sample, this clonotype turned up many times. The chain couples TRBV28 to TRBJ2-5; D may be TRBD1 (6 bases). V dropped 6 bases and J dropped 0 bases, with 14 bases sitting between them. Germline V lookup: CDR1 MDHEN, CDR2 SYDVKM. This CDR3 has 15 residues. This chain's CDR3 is CASSPIQGYQETQYF. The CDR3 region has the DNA TGTGCCAGCAGCCCTATACAGGGCTACCAAGAGACCCAGTACTTC.

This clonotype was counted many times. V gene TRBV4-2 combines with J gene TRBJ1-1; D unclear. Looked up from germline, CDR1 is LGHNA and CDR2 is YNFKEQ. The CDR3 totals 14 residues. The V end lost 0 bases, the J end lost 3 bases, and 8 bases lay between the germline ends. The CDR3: CASSQDRVDTEAFF. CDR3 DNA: TGTGCCAGCAGCCAAGATCGGGTGGACACTGAAGCTTTCTTT.

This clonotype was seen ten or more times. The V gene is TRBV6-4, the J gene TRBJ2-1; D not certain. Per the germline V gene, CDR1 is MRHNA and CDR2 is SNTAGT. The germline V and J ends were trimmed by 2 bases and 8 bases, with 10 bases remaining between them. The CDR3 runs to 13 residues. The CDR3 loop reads CASSDGPTDEQFF. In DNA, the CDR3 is TGTGCCAGCAGTGACGGCCCCACGGATGAGCAGTTCTTC.

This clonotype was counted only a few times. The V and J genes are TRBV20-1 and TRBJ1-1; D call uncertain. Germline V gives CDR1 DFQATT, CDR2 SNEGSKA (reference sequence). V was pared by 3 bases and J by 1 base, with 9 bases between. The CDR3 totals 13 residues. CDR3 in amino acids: CSARREANTEAFF. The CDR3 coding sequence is TGCAGTGCTAGGCGGGAGGCGAACACTGAAGCTTTCTTT.

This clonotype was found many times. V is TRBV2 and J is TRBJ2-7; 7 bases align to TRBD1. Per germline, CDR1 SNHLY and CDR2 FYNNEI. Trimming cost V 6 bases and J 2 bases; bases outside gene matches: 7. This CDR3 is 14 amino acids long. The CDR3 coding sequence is TGTGCCAGCAGGATAGACAGGGTTGCCTACGAGCAGTACTTC. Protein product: CASRIDRVAYEQYF.

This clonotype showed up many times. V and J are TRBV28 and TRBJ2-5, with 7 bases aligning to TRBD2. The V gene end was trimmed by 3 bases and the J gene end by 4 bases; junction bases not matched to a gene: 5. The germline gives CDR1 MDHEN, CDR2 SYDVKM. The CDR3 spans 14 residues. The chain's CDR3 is CASSLTSTAETQYF. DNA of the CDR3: TGTGCCAGCAGTTTGACTAGCACAGCAGAGACCCAGTACTTC.

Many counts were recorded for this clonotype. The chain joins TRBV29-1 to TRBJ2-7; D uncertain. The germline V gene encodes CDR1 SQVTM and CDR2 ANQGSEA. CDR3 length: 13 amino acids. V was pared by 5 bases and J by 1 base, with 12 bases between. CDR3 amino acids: CSVLGFGSYEQYF. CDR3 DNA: TGCAGCGTTCTAGGGTTTGGGTCCTACGAGCAGTACTTC.